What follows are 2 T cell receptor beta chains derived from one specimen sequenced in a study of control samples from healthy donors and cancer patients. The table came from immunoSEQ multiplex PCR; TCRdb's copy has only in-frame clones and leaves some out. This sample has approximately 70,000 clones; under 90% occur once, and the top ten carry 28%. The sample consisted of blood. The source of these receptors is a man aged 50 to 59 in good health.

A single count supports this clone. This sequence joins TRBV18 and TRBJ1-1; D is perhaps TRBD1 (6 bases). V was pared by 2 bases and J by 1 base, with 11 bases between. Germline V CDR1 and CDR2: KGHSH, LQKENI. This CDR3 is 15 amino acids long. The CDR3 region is CASSPRQVGNTEAFF. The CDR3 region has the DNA TGTGCCAGCTCACCAAGACAGGTGGGGAACACTGAAGCTTTCTTT.

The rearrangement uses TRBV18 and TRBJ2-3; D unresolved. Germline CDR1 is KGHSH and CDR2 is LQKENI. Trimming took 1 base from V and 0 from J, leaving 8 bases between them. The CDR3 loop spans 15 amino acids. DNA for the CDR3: TGTGCCAGCTCACCACGGCGGTTTAGCACAGATACGCAGTATTTT. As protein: CASSPRRFSTDTQYF. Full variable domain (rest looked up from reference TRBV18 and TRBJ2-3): NAGVMQNPRHLVRRRGQEARLRCSPMKGHSHVYWYRQLPEEGLKFMVYLQKENIIDESGMPKERFSAEFPKEGPSILRIQQVVRGDSAAYFCASSPRRFSTDTQYFGPGTRLTVL.